These 27 T cell receptor beta chains were sequenced from one sample in a study of CXCR3-negative and CXCR3-positive naive CD8 T cells. The libraries of TRB cDNA were prepared using 5' RACE with UMI labels. TCRdb re-called the 5' RACE reads; every CDR3 protein appears as one record, without DNA. Its table records fewer than 80,000 distinct CDR3 sequences. Sequencing input: naive CXCR3- CD8+ T cells from blood. The subset is: CD45RO-CCR7+CD27+CD95- naive CD8+ T cells lacking CXCR3 (TNR3-). Source of these receptors: a human donor in good health. Some clones in this sample may be carry-over from other donors' samples.

The chain is built from TRBV6-6 and TRBJ2-7; TCRdb reports TRBD1, a call that lacks DNA to check it against. This CDR3 contains 14 residues. The germline V gene encodes CDR1 MNHNY and CDR2 SVGAGI (reference sequence). The CDR3 here is CASSNGQRTYEQYF.

The chain has TRBV6-2 or TRBV6-3 and TRBJ2-1; lacking DNA, the TRBD2 call made by TCRdb goes unchecked. CDR1 and CDR2 from the germline V gene are MNHEY and SVGEGT. This CDR3 comprises 15 residues. CDR3 protein: CASSYELAGGNEQFF.

This rearrangement joins TRBV11-3 to TRBJ2-7; TCRdb returns TRBD2, unconfirmable since there is no DNA. The germline V gene has CDR1 SGHNT and CDR2 YENEEA. The CDR3 covers 16 residues. Here the CDR3 reads CASSEALAGGTYEQYF.

The V and J genes are TRBV10-3 and TRBJ2-1; TCRdb lists TRBD2, though no DNA is available to test this call. This CDR3 comprises 17 residues. CDR1 ENHRY and CDR2 SYGVKD come from the germline V gene. CDR3 residues: CAISGALLAGASPEQFF.

The CDR3 reads CSVSGGDQETQYF. The rearrangement links TRBV29-1 to TRBJ2-5; the D call of TRBD2 rests on TCRdb alone, since no DNA is present to check it. The germline V gene has CDR1 SQVTM and CDR2 ANQGSEA. CDR3 length: 13 amino acids.

The chain uses TRBV4-2 and TRBJ1-1; checking the TCRdb D call of TRBD1 is not possible without DNA. Germline loops: CDR1 LGHNA, CDR2 YNFKEQ. The CDR3 runs to 16 residues. CDR3 in amino acids: CASSQGLDRAGTEAFF.

The chain has TRBV10-1 and TRBJ2-3; TCRdb picks TRBD2, but there is no DNA to check that call. There are 15 residues in the CDR3. Per germline, CDR1 WNHNN and CDR2 SYGVQD (reference sequence). The CDR3: CASSLGTSATDTQYF.

The chain joins TRBV7-3 to TRBJ2-1. CDR3 size: 13 residues. CDR1 and CDR2 (germline): SGHTA, FQGTGA. The CDR3: CASSPYPYNEQFF.

The chain couples TRBV4-3 to TRBJ2-2; TCRdb's D call, TRBD1, is unchecked because there is no DNA. The CDR3 is 14 amino acids. Germline-derived CDR1 and CDR2 are LGHNA and YSLEER. The CDR3 is CASSPGPNTGELFF.

The chain is built from TRBV7-9 and TRBJ2-3; no DNA is available, so the TRBD1 call from TCRdb remains unchecked. Germline V lookup: CDR1 SEHNR, CDR2 FQNEAQ (reference sequence). CDR3 length: 15 residues. The CDR3 reads CASSFPVGSADTQYF.

The chain has TRBV12-5 and TRBJ2-2; as DNA is missing, the TRBD1 call by TCRdb cannot be tested. The germline CDR1 and CDR2 sequences are LGHNT and FRNRAP. The CDR3 covers 18 residues. CDR3 region: CASTSTDRGIVDTGELFF.

The chain joins TRBV7-9 to TRBJ2-1; TCRdb selects TRBD1, and the lack of DNA leaves this call unchecked. The germline gives CDR1 SEHNR, CDR2 FQNEAQ (reference sequence). The CDR3 spans 15 residues. The CDR3 sequence: CASSHRQGPYNEQFF.

The J gene is TRBJ1-5, the V gene TRBV28. The CDR3 totals 15 residues. The germline CDR1 and CDR2 sequences are MDHEN and SYDVKM. The CDR3 reads CASSSDLEGYQPQHF.

The genes are TRBV20-1 and TRBJ2-7; TCRdb calls TRBD2, which cannot be checked without DNA. Germline loops: CDR1 DFQATT, CDR2 SNEGSKA (reference sequence). The CDR3 extends over 13 amino acids. Here the CDR3 reads CSASHSGSYEQYF.

This chain uses TRBV29-1 with TRBJ1-3. The CDR3 is 12 amino acids. Per the germline V gene, CDR1 is SQVTM and CDR2 is ANQGSEA. CDR3 protein: CSVETGRDTIYF.

V usage is TRBV5-1 and J usage is TRBJ2-5; TCRdb outputs TRBD1, but without DNA this stays unchecked. Germline V gene data show CDR1 as SGHRS and CDR2 as YFSETQ. This CDR3 is built from 13 residues. The CDR3 sequence is CASGTGIGETQYF.

The rearrangement uses TRBV5-1 and TRBJ1-2; without DNA, the TCRdb call of TRBD1 cannot be checked. The CDR3 runs to 15 residues. CDR1 SGHRS and CDR2 YFSETQ come from the germline V gene. CDR3: CASSLAPGNPYGYTF. The full variable domain, in which reference TRBV5-1 and TRBJ1-2 provide the parts outside the CDR3, is KAGVTQTPRYLIKTRGQQVTLSCSPISGHRSVSWYQQTPGQGLQFLFEYFSETQRNKGNFPGRFSGRQFSNSRSEMNVSTLELGDSALYLCASSLAPGNPYGYTFGSGTRLTVV.

The CDR3 protein is CASSLVVSTDTQYF. The V gene is TRBV5-1, the J gene TRBJ2-3. CDR3 length equals 14 residues. Germline V CDR1 and CDR2: SGHRS, YFSETQ.

The chain recombines TRBV20-1 with TRBJ1-1. The V gene's germline CDR1 is DFQATT and CDR2 SNEGSKA (reference sequence). The CDR3 loop spans 14 amino acids. The CDR3 loop reads CSARVGLEYTEAFF.

The chain uses TRBV20-1 and TRBJ2-1; TCRdb designates TRBD2, a call that cannot be tested without DNA. Germline-derived CDR1 and CDR2 are DFQATT and SNEGSKA (reference sequence). This CDR3 has 15 residues. This CDR3 is CSARDPGGAYNEQFF.

This clonotype registers medium-sized by frequency. The chain's CDR3 is CSVWGADYEQYF. The V gene is TRBV29-1, the J gene TRBJ2-7; lacking DNA, the TRBD1 call made by TCRdb goes unchecked. Germline CDR1 is SQVTM and CDR2 is ANQGSEA. The CDR3 spans 12 residues.

The J gene is TRBJ2-1, the V gene TRBV7-2. This CDR3 spans 13 amino acids. The germline CDR1 and CDR2 sequences are SGHTA and FQGNSA. Here the CDR3 reads CASSLGIYNEQFF.

The rearrangement joins TRBV4-2 to TRBJ2-2; TCRdb outputs TRBD1, but without DNA this stays unchecked. The CDR3 sequence is 15 residues long. Germline V gene lookup returns CDR1 LGHNA and CDR2 YNFKEQ. The CDR3 protein is CASSQTDGGAGEPFF.

V gene TRBV27 combines with J gene TRBJ2-7; with no DNA, the TCRdb D assignment of TRBD1 cannot be verified. The germline V gene has CDR1 MNHEY and CDR2 SMNVEV (reference sequence). The CDR3 runs to 14 residues. This CDR3 is CASSLFDRGYEQYF.

The V and J genes are TRBV6-6 and TRBJ2-4; TCRdb returns TRBD1, unconfirmable since there is no DNA. This CDR3 comprises 18 residues. Germline loops: CDR1 MNHNY, CDR2 SVGAGI (reference sequence). This CDR3 reads CASSYLTRTDIAKNIQYF.

This chain uses TRBV3-1 with TRBJ2-1. Germline CDR1 and CDR2: LGHDT and YNNKEL (reference sequence). CDR3 size: 15 residues. CDR3 loop: CASSQVQSSYNEQFF.

The V gene is TRBV5-1, the J gene TRBJ2-5; TCRdb returns TRBD1, unconfirmable since there is no DNA. The CDR3 is 14 amino acids. Germline V gene sequence: CDR1 SGHRS, CDR2 YFSETQ. The CDR3 reads CASSQIWGEETQYF.